The source of this TCR beta chain is a study of beta chain features in type 1 diabetes (dated 2018 in TCRdb). Some background on the complete study: Mean age, gender distribution, total cell number and subset yield were not different between patients and healthy donors. A total of 100 million to 110 million sorted cells were examined across all samples, and a strong correlation was observed between cell number per subset and RNA yield. In the study, TCRB repertoires of sorted circulating CD4+ T cell subsets from recently diagnosed type 1 diabetes patients were compared with those of matched healthy donors. Regulatory and stem cell-like memory subsets were isolated from only 8 patients and about eight healthy donors, whereas naive and central memory subsets came from all 30 or so donors.

A single peripheral blood draw of roughly 0.11 L on average was collected from each donor into heparinised tubes. A BD FACSAria II and a panel including CD45RO, CCR7, CD25, CD127, CD95 and CD27 were used to sort naive, central memory, regulatory and stem cell-like memory CD4+ T cells. Every sorted population had a purity above 98%. PBMCs were isolated right away by Lymphoprep density gradient centrifugation and were stained directly, without culture. Samples were stained and sorted in pairs, with one healthy donor and one patient per experiment, so that batch effects were minimized. The entire isolated RNA was reverse transcribed using the High Capacity cDNA Reverse Transcription Kit, and thus expressed TCRB transcripts were sequenced. Deep immunoSEQ sequencing was applied to naive, central memory and regulatory T cell samples, giving an average of roughly 3.5 million total reads per sample. Sorted cells were lysed in RLT buffer, and RNA was extracted using DNase-treated RNeasy Micro or Mini kits according to cell number. Each cell subset was processed separately to prevent cross-contamination, with patient and healthy donor samples processed together. TCRB sequences were amplified from cDNA with the immunoSEQ multiplex PCR, producing 87-bp fragments spanning the CDR3 region. The amplicons were sequenced using the Illumina HiSeq platform. In the paper's pipeline: Synthetic template baselines were used to correct PCR bias computationally, reads within Hamming distance 2 were collapsed, and singletons that could not be merged were discarded. Reads were aligned to IMGT to assign V, D and J genes, CDR3 length, and insertions or deletions at six rearrangement sites. Within each subset, clonotype counts were normalized to sorted cell number, and only after that were true diversity and Gini coefficients computed with the tcR R package. The overlap coefficient, calculated on TCRB nucleotide sequences, was used to measure repertoire sharing. Out-of-frame TCRB sequences from naive cells were analyzed as a proxy for the pre-selection repertoire. TCRdb obtained this table from immuneACCESS and retained in-frame rearrangements with V and J assigned. These tables miss some clones; where compared with another copy, unresolved V genes account for less than half of the shortfall, and the remainder is unexplained. Clonal size and the V and J genes are those of that table, whereas D and trimming came from the DNA. The sample table lists 970,000 or so clones, about 17% of them with a count of one. 0.023% of the sample rests with the top ten.

The germline V gene (reference sequence) gives CDR1 as MNHNY and CDR2 as SVGAGI. Inclusive of the bounding cysteine and phenylalanine, the CDR3 is 16 residues long. The sequence is cut down to CDR3 DNA, 48 bases in frame from base 1. V drops 6 bases and J drops 0 bases, leaving 14 bases in between. What the authors observed across the whole study: PCR may preferentially amplify shorter templates, but because patient and control samples were amplified and corrected together, any resulting skew would affect both groups equally. The naive, central memory and regulatory TCRB repertoires appeared to resemble one another more closely among patients than among healthy donors. Because cDNA was sequenced instead of genomic DNA, activated cells with high expression could be over-represented, although the groups did not differ in activation or CD3 levels. Only small numbers of individuals were included in the HLA sub-analyses, which left unresolved whether HLA type had any influence on TCRB rearrangement. In all four CD4+ subsets, TCRB CDR3 length was moderately but significantly shorter in type 1 diabetes patients. Fewer insertions and more nucleotide deletions at VDJ recombination sites were observed in patients with type 1 diabetes, implying thymic rearrangement abnormalities.

In its sample, this clone was seen a few times. The antigen it binds to is not known. Base qualities were left out, and no much larger clone turns up one base away. Rearrangement joined TRBV6-6 to TRBJ2-2, with a weak D call of TRBD1 (6 bases match). The clonotype originates from a woman in her late teens or twenties in good health. The sequenced material came from naive CD4+ T cells from blood. Taken with the paper, the label for cell subset or site translates to: true naive CD4+ T cells. The nucleotide sequence reads TGTGCCAGCAGCCAGGGGCTAGCCTCGAACACCGGGGAGCTGTTTTTT. It encodes CASSQGLASNTGELFF.